This TCR beta chain was sequenced in a study of early T cells in non-severe SARS-CoV-2 infection. Study overall: Sequenced material consisted of bulk RNA (from unsorted whole blood), and chains were unpaired.

Individually, cDNA molecules had unique molecular identifiers attached to them. TCRdb ran MiXCR on the 5' RACE reads and lists one entry per CDR3 protein. The sample consists of approximately 50,000 distinct CDR3 sequences, roughly 9.3% of them appearing once. In its sample, this clonotype was seen a few times. CDR1 is DFQATT, CDR2 SNEGSKA, per germline (reference sequence). The CDR3 has 14 amino acids. The V gene lost 2 bases and the J gene lost 0 bases, with 8 bases spanning the gap. This TCR came from an adult who was a healthcare worker with PCR-confirmed SARS-CoV-2 infection or an uninfected control (not recorded which). Sequenced input: whole blood. The chain combines TRBV20-1 with TRBJ2-1; D uncertain. CDR3: CSARSRLSYNEQFF. The CDR3 DNA reads as TGCAGTGCTAGATCTAGACTCTCCTACAATGAGCAGTTCTTC.